This entry lists 11 T cell receptor beta chains sequenced from one sample in a study of T cells in Graves' hyperthyroidism and ophthalmopathy. The CDR3 regions of TCR beta were amplified from RNA transcripts. A first-round RT-PCR of the TCR CDR3 used the HTBI primer set. TCRdb recomputed calls from the multiplex PCR reads with MiXCR, one row per CDR3 protein. The profile shows hundreds of thousands of distinct CDR3 sequences, around 15% of them singletons. What was sequenced was blood. These TCRs come from a man between 18 and 35 years old with Graves' ophthalmopathy.

This clonotype was counted at least ten times. The chain links TRBV15 to TRBJ1-1; perhaps TRBD1 as D (5 bases). Trimming left V 0 bases short and J 2 bases short, with 10 bases between. The CDR3 is made up of 15 amino acids. Per the germline V gene, CDR1 is LNHNV and CDR2 is YYDKDF (reference sequence). The CDR3 DNA follows: TGTGCCACCAGCAGAGATACCGGGGCCAACACTGAAGCTTTCTTT. Translating it yields CATSRDTGANTEAFF.

The chain couples TRBV19 to TRBJ2-3; D not resolved. Germline V gene sequence: CDR1 LNHDA, CDR2 SQIVND (reference sequence). Trimming took off 7 bases at V and 4 bases at J, with 18 bases between the two ends. This CDR3 spans 15 amino acids. This chain's CDR3 is CASISNAGRADTQYF. Written as DNA, the CDR3 is TGTGCCAGTATCTCCAACGCCGGCCGGGCAGATACGCAGTATTTT.

Many counts were recorded for this clonotype. V gene TRBV12-3 or TRBV12-4 combines with J gene TRBJ2-7; 10 bases agree with TRBD1. The junction had 9 bases not matched to a gene; V was cut back by 4 bases and J by 6 bases. The CDR3 covers 15 residues. CDR3 nucleotide sequence: TGTGCCAGCAGTTCCCCCTGGACAGGGGGGCTCGAGCAGTACTTC. This gives the protein CASSSPWTGGLEQYF.

In this sample, this clonotype turned up many times. The V call is TRBV7-9, the J call TRBJ2-5; perhaps TRBD2 as D (6 bases). Trimming removed 0 bases at V and 4 bases at J, with 15 bases between. CDR3 size: 16 residues. Looked up from germline, CDR1 is SEHNR and CDR2 is FQNEAQ (reference sequence). The CDR3 DNA reads TGTGCCAGCAGCTTAGCGGGGGGAACAGACTTAGAGACCCAGTACTTC. Translation gives CASSLAGGTDLETQYF.

This clonotype was seen repeatedly, ten times or more. J is TRBJ1-6 and V is TRBV5-6; D possibly corresponds to TRBD1 (5 bases). V lost 2 bases to trimming and J lost 6 bases, with 12 bases between them. The germline V gene has CDR1 SGHDT and CDR2 YYEEEE. This CDR3 has 15 amino acids. The CDR3 coding sequence is TGTGCCAGCAGCTTAGACGGACAAGCTAATTCACCCCTCCACTTT. Amino acid sequence: CASSLDGQANSPLHF.

The chain carries TRBV11-3 and TRBJ2-1; D unclear. Trimming stripped 6 bases from V and 15 bases from J, with 21 bases between. Germline CDR1 and CDR2: SGHNT and YENEEA. This CDR3 spans 13 amino acids. CDR3 amino acids: CASRSESVPRRFF. CDR3 bases: TGTGCCAGCAGGTCAGAGAGTGTTCCTCGAAGGTTCTTC.

With regard to this clonotype: One base away lies a much larger clone, so this may be a sequencing read error. The conserved phenylalanine or tryptophan is not found at the CDR3 terminus, so this likely reflects a read error. The chain uses TRBV5-4 and TRBJ2-5, with a weak D call TRBD1 (5 bases). CDR1 SGHNT and CDR2 YYREEE come from the germline V gene (reference sequence). The V end lost 5 bases, the J end lost 1 base, and 15 bases lay between the germline ends. The CDR3 spans 15 residues. The CDR3 sequence: CASRPPRAPQETQYS. The CDR3 DNA is TGTGCCAGCAGACCCCCCAGGGCACCCCAAGAGACCCAGTACTCC.

This clonotype was seen ten or more times. Germline is not matched at one junction end, which may reflect a read error. The genes are TRBV12-3 or TRBV12-4 and TRBJ2-7, with 9 bases aligning to TRBD2. CDR3 length equals 15 residues. As DNA, the CDR3 is TGCGCCAGCAGCTCGCCGGGACTAGCTGGCTACGAGCAGTACTTC. Translated, it gives CASSSPGLAGYEQYF.

V gene TRBV6-1 combines with J gene TRBJ2-6; D is unresolved. Trimming took off 3 bases at V and 0 bases at J, with 6 bases between the two ends. In germline, CDR1 is MNHNS, CDR2 SASEGT. The CDR3 has 15 amino acids. Here the CDR3 reads CASSESNSGANVLTF. The DNA of the CDR3 is TGTGCCAGCAGTGAGAGCAACTCTGGGGCCAACGTCCTGACTTTC.

The table lists this clonotype with many counts. Here the CDR3 reads CASSLAPGQGANYGYTF. The DNA for the CDR3 is TGCGCCAGCAGCTTGGCCCCCGGGCAGGGGGCTAACTATGGCTACACCTTC. This sequence joins TRBV5-1 and TRBJ1-2; 7 bases match TRBD1. The J segment lost 0 bases and the V segment lost 0 bases, leaving 8 bases of the junction unmatched. Germline V gene sequence: CDR1 SGHRS, CDR2 YFSETQ. This CDR3 comprises 17 residues. Drawing the rest from reference TRBV5-1 and TRBJ1-2, the complete variable domain is KAGVTQTPRYLIKTRGQQVTLSCSPISGHRSVSWYQQTPGQGLQFLFEYFSETQRNKGNFPGRFSGRQFSNSRSEMNVSTLELGDSALYLCASSLAPGQGANYGYTFGSGTRLTVV.

This clonotype was detected ten times or more. The V and J genes are TRBV20-1 and TRBJ2-7, with TRBD2 identical over 9 bases. The CDR3 is made up of 15 amino acids. Germline V gene data show CDR1 as DFQATT and CDR2 as SNEGSKA (reference sequence). V lost 3 bases to trimming and J lost 4 bases; unmatched junction nucleotides: 10. CDR3 nucleotides: TGCAGTGCTAGTCGCCCGGGGCGGGAGGGGTACGAGCAGTACTTC. Residues: CSASRPGREGYEQYF.